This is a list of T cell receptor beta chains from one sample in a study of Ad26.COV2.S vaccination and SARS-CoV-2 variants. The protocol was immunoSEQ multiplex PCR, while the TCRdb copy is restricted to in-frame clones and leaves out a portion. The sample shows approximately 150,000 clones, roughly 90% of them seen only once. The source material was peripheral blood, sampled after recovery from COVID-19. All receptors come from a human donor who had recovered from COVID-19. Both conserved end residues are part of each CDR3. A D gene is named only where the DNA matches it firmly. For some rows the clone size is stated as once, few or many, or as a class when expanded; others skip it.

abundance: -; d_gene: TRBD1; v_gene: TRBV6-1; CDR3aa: CASSERTGLNNEQFF
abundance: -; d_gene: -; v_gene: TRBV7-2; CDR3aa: CASSLVSTGDYGYTF
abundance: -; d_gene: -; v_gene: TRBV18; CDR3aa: CASSPALTNEKLFF
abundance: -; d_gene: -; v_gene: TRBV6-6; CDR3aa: CASSYSGEKMDNEQFF
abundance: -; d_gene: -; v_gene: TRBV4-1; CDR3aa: CASSQEPQTYNEQFF
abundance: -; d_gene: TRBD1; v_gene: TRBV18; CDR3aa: CASSPFPEGTDLSGNTIYF
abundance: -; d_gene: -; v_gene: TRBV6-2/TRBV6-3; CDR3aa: CASSVGNTGELFF
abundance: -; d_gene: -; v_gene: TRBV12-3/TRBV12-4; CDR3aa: CASSLKQNTEAFF
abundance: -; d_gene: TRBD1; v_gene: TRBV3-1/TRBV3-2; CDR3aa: CASSPTGGQPQHF
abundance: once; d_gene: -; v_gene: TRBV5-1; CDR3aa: CASSWTASNYGYTF
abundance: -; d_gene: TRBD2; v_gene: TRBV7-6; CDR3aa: CASSSLAGTQETQYF
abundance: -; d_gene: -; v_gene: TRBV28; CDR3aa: CASSLSYGTGGNTGELFF
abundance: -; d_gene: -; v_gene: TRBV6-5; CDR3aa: CASSRRSGELFF
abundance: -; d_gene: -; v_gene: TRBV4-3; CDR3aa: CASSQAPHSVGGSKGEKLFF
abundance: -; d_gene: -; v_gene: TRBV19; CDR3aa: CASSNLNEQFF
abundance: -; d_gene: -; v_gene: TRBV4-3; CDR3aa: CASSQGGPRETQYF
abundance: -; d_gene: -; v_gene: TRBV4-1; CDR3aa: CASSPHRDLNQPQHF
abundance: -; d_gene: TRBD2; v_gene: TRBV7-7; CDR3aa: CASSQLAGNTDTQYF
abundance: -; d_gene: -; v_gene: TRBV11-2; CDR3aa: CASSLRVEDTQYF
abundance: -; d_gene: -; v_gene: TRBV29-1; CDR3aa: CSVWGGWTDTQYF
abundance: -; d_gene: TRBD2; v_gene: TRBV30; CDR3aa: CACIRGGQETQYF
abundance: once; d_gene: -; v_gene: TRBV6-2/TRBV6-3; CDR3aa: CASSSAQGRRQFF
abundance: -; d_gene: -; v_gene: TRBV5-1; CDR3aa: CASRGTGTYEQYF
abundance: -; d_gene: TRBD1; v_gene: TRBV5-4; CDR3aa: CASTGDVPGTGREYF
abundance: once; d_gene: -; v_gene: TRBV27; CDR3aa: CASSPRGVREQYF
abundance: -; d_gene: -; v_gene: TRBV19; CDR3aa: CASSRVDSYEQYF
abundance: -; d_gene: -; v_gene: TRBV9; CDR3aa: CASSVGQSTDTQYF
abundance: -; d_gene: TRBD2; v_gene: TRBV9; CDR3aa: CASSVVPFGGGRSDTDTQYF
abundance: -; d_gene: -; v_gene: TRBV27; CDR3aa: CASSSGNYNEQFF
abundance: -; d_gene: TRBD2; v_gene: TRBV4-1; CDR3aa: CASSQASRGDYEQYF
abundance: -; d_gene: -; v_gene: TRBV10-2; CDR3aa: CASSERKYNEQFF
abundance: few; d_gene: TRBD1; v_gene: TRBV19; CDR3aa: CASSTTGGDSPLHF
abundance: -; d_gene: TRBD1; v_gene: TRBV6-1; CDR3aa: CASSERAGGYGNTIYF
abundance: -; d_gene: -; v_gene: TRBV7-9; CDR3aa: CASSLGGGLTGELFF
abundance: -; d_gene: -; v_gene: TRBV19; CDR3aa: CASTPLGTNEQFF
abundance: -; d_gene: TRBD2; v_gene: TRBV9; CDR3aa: CASSASGDSYNEQFF
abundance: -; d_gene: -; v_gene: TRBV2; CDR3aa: CASSGGVMSNSPLHF
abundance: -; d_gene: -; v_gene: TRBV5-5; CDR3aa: CASSLSWDKGIGNQPQHF
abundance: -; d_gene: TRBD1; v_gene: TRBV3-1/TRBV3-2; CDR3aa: CASSQQGALNQPQHF
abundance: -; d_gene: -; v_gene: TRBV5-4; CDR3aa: CASSQRGGSSYNSPLHF